This T cell receptor beta chain was found in a study of blood T cell repertoires in COVID-19 (TCRdb year 2020). Regarding the complete study: Samples covering the acute and convalescent phases of COVID-19 were provided by collaborators in the United States, Italy and Spain. The prospective study material was composed of cDNA or gDNA derived from T cells, B-cell-depleted T cells, or PBMCs. HLA class I and class II types, where available, came from metadata supplied by the sample provider rather than from assay-based typing. Samples came from the ongoing ImmuneRACE study (first 160 participants) plus 1,254 subjects from 6 global collaborators. The repertoires were made available in a free public database intended to serve as a resource for research on the immune response to SARS-CoV-2. A de-identified subject ID, COVID-19 status, age in years and sex were almost always included in the sample metadata. Deeply sampled blood TCRbeta repertoires from subjects exposed to, actively infected with, or recovered from COVID-19 were included in the dataset. Broad study findings and their caveats: How much clinical and demographic metadata was included differed by source and by participant, and the metadata was provided uncurated.

Collaborating institutions collected whole blood in K2EDTA tubes following their own protocols. For TCRbeta analysis, collaborator samples were shipped as frozen whole blood, as isolated PBMCs, or as DNA extracted from either sample type. Counted from cysteine to phenylalanine, this CDR3 has 14 amino acids. Just CDR3 DNA is preserved here, 42 bases in frame from base 1. The germline V gene encodes CDR1 MNHEY and CDR2 SVGAGI. Compared with germline, V lacks 4 bases and J lacks 2 bases; bases without a gene match: 2. TCRbeta CDR3 regions were amplified from genomic DNA using the immunoSEQ Assay, a bias-controlled multiplex PCR. Processing in the source paper ran as follows. The number of nucleated cells in each sample was estimated from the amplification of reference gene primers within the assay. To quantify the absolute abundance of each unique TCRbeta CDR3 rearrangement, sequence reads were collapsed and filtered. Productive Simpson clonality was computed per sample as the square root of Simpson's diversity index over productive rearrangements. As stored in TCRdb, this immuneACCESS dataset retains in-frame rearrangements with V and J assigned. A fraction of the clones does not appear; measured against another copy, unresolved V genes explain less than half of the discrepancy, and the remainder lacks a known reason. The D gene and trimming were derived from the DNA, and the V and J assignments and clone size from that table. Within this sample are about 94,000 clones, with around 87% of them counted one time only. The ten largest make up around 7.4% of the sample.

This clone appeared once. Its binding antigen is unknown. No much larger clone exists at a distance of one base, and base qualities are not known. The V and J segments used are TRBV6-5 and TRBJ1-5; TRBD1 aligns with 7 central bases. The receptor's source is a human donor with acute or convalescent COVID-19. The donor label of this sample is uncertain. Sample: peripheral blood. The encoded CDR3 is CASSSGTGNQPQHF. In nucleotides, the sequence is TGTGCCAGCAGTTCCGGGACAGGCAATCAGCCCCAGCATTTT.